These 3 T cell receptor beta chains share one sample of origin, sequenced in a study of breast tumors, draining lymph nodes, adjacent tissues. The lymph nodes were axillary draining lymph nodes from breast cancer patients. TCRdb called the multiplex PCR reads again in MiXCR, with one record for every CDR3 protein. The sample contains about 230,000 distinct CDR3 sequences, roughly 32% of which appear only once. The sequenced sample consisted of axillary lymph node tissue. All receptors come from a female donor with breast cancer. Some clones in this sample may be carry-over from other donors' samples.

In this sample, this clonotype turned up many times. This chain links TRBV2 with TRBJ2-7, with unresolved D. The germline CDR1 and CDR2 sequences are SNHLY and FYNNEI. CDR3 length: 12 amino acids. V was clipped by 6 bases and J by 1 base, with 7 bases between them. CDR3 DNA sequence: TGTGCCAGCAGCCCTATGTCCTACGAGCAGTACTTC. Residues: CASSPMSYEQYF.

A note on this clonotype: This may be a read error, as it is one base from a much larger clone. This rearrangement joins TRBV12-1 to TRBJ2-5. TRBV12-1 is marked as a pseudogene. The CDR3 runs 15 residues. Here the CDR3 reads CASGFAKVGQETQYF. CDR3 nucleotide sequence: TGTGCCAGCGGCTTTGCCAAAGTCGGCCAAGAGACCCAGTACTTC.

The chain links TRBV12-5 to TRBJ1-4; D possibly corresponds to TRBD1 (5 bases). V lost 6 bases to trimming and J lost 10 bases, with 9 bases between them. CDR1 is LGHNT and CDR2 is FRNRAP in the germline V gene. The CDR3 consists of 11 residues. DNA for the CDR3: TGTGCTAGTGGGCGGGACGGAAAACTGTTTTTT. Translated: CASGRDGKLFF.